Included here is one TCR beta chain sequence, with context. The antigen remains unidentified. Germline and junction disagree at one end, which may indicate a read error. A universal primer site arose from template switching, and cDNA bore unique molecular identifiers. TCRdb independently ran MiXCR on the 5' RACE reads; one entry per CDR3 protein. The sample holds 1.5 million to 2 million distinct CDR3 sequences, 32% seen once. This sample is part of a study of identical twins. Broader study findings: Compared with models, monozygotic twins showed more out-of-frame TCR alpha sharing. Insertions were fewer in abundant cord blood beta clonotypes, whereas memory repertoires showed none of this pattern. Compared with unrelated sharing, twin-shared out-of-frame alpha sequences had more low-probability sequences.

The CDR3 extends over 16 amino acids. CDR1 SGHDN and CDR2 FVKESK come from the germline V gene. The J gene is TRBJ2-3, the V gene TRBV14, with 7 bases aligning to TRBD2. Sequences were obtained from cord blood. This clonotype was sampled from a newborn girl in good health. In DNA, the CDR3 is TGTTCCAGCAGCCGAACTAGACTAGCTACCACAGATACGCAGTATTTT. Its translation is CSSSRTRLATTDTQYF.